These 4 T cell receptor beta chains came from one sample sequenced in a study of cytomegalovirus exposure and HLA in healthy donors. The PCR contained 60 Vbeta and 13 Jbeta primers. TCRdb's table, derived via immunoSEQ multiplex PCR, lists solely in-frame clones and lacks some. The sample has roughly 180,000 clones; roughly 82% are singletons. Sequences were obtained from PBMCs. The receptor source for this set is a man aged 40-49 years in good health and CMV-seronegative.

The rearrangement uses TRBV6-1 and TRBJ1-5, with 7 bases identical to TRBD1. Germline loops: CDR1 MNHNS, CDR2 SASEGT. V shed 6 bases, J shed 4 bases, and the junction held 9 bases outside the gene matches. The CDR3 totals 15 residues. In DNA form, the CDR3 reads TGTGCCAGCAGCACCGACAGGGTTTCGAATCAGCCCCAGCATTTT. It translates to CASSTDRVSNQPQHF.

Only one count was recorded for this clone. The V gene is TRBV7-2, the J gene TRBJ2-2; 9 nucleotides align to TRBD2. The CDR3 totals 14 residues. In germline, CDR1 is SGHTA, CDR2 FQGNSA. The V gene end was trimmed by 4 bases and the J gene end by 6 bases; junction bases not matched to a gene: 3. This CDR3 reads CASSSGLAAGELFF. The CDR3 region has the DNA TGTGCCAGCAGCTCGGGACTAGCAGCCGGGGAGCTGTTTTTT.

The chain employs TRBV7-2 and TRBJ1-2; no clear D. The germline gives CDR1 SGHTA, CDR2 FQGNSA. The V and J ends lost 1 base and 8 bases respectively, with 5 bases between them. This CDR3 comprises 11 residues. For the CDR3, the DNA is TGTGCCAGCAGCTTAGGAGGCGGCTACACCTTC. Its protein is CASSLGGGYTF.

The chain employs TRBV15 and TRBJ1-2; D gene ambiguous. V lost 0 bases to trimming and J lost 3 bases, with 14 bases between them. Looked up from germline, CDR1 is LNHNV and CDR2 is YYDKDF (reference sequence). The CDR3 spans 16 residues. The CDR3 protein is CATSRDKYSQDYGYTF. DNA for the CDR3: TGTGCCACCAGCAGAGATAAGTACAGCCAGGACTATGGCTACACCTTC. The entire variable domain, with the rest obtained from reference TRBV15 and TRBJ1-2, is as follows: DAMVIQNPRYQVTQFGKPVTLSCSQTLNHNVMYWYQQKSSQAPKLLFHYYDKDFNNEADTPDNFQSRRPNTSFCFLDIRSPGLGDTAMYLCATSRDKYSQDYGYTFGSGTRLTVV.